Shown below are 29 T cell receptor beta chains from a single sample sequenced in a study of shared clonotypes between healthy human individuals (dated by TCRdb to 2020 to 2022). The method behind the library was the immunoSEQ multiplex PCR assay. TCRdb limited this immuneACCESS table to in-frame rearrangements with V and J called. A share of clones is missing; checked studies link under half to unresolved V genes, and the rest is unexplained. The table for this sample lists around 2,000,000 clones; roughly 96% of them were counted only once. 0.1% to 0.15% of the sample lies in the top ten. Sequencing was performed on naive CD4+ T cells sorted from blood. The cell subset or site label, read with the paper, signifies: CD45RA+ positively selected. These receptor sequences come from a man in his late teens or twenties in good health.

The genes are TRBV28 and TRBJ2-6; D gene uncertain. CDR1 and CDR2 (germline): MDHEN, SYDVKM. V was cut by 5 bases and J by 0 bases, with 11 bases left in between. This CDR3 has 16 residues. CDR3 bases: TGTGCCAGCAGTCCCGGACGGACCTCTGGGGCCAACGTCCTGACTTTC. Protein: CASSPGRTSGANVLTF.

The V gene is TRBV30, the J gene TRBJ2-7; D is uncertain. CDR1 and CDR2 (germline): GTSNPN, SVGIG (reference sequence). The CDR3 is 11 residues long. V dropped 5 bases and J dropped 2 bases, with 7 bases sitting between them. Here the CDR3 DNA reads TGTGCCTGGGCTAATACCTACGAGCAGTACTTC. Translation gives CAWANTYEQYF.

This clone came up once. The V gene is TRBV5-4, the J gene TRBJ2-1; 10 bases are a match to TRBD2. With V trimmed by 2 bases and J by 10 bases, 12 bases remained unmatched. The CDR3 is made up of 16 amino acids. Germline lookup yields CDR1 SGHNT and CDR2 YYREEE (reference sequence). This chain's CDR3 is CASSFFLLAGGKEQFF. The DNA for the CDR3 is TGTGCCAGCAGCTTTTTTTTATTAGCGGGAGGAAAGGAGCAGTTCTTC.

This clone was picked up one time. V and J are TRBV6-4 and TRBJ2-7; 7 positions match TRBD2. This CDR3 has 12 residues. V gave up 9 bases and J gave up 4 bases; unmatched junction bases: 6. Germline CDR1 MRHNA, CDR2 SNTAGT. CDR3: CARRGDPYEQYF. Written as DNA, the CDR3 is TGTGCCAGACGGGGGGACCCATACGAGCAGTACTTC.

This chain uses TRBV7-8 with TRBJ1-5; D is unclear. Germline assignment: CDR1 SGHVS and CDR2 FQNEAQ. Trimming took off 1 base at V and 2 bases at J, with 9 bases between the two ends. The CDR3 sequence is 15 residues long. CDR3 in DNA: TGTGCCAGCAGCTTAGACAGCGGGGGCAATCAGCCCCAGCATTTT. Translation gives CASSLDSGGNQPQHF.

The V and J genes are TRBV2 and TRBJ2-2, with TRBD2 matching 11 bases. CDR1 and CDR2 from the germline V gene are SNHLY and FYNNEI. The CDR3 loop spans 20 amino acids. V was pared by 4 bases and J by 5 bases, with 18 bases of the junction left unmatched. The CDR3 sequence is CASSGRDRQLAGGPTGELFF. DNA for the CDR3: TGTGCCAGCAGTGGTCGGGACAGACAATTAGCGGGAGGGCCGACCGGGGAGCTGTTTTTT.

This chain uses TRBV28 with TRBJ1-5; 7 nucleotides match TRBD1. Germline V CDR1 and CDR2: MDHEN, SYDVKM. The V gene end was trimmed by 5 bases and the J gene end by 0 bases; junction bases not matched to a gene: 19. This CDR3 region has 20 residues. CDR3: CASSAHRGGDSKNSNQPQHF. CDR3 in DNA: TGTGCCAGCAGTGCCCATCGAGGAGGGGACAGTAAAAATAGCAATCAGCCCCAGCATTTT.

The rearrangement links TRBV6-6 to TRBJ2-1, with a weak D call TRBD1 (5 bases). This CDR3 is built from 16 residues. Germline loops: CDR1 MNHNY, CDR2 SVGAGI (reference sequence). The V end was cut by 2 bases, the J end by 0 bases, with 11 bases between. The CDR3 nucleotides are TGTGCCAGCAGTTACCCGACAGAATTCTCCTACAATGAGCAGTTCTTC. It translates to CASSYPTEFSYNEQFF.

V usage is TRBV18 and J usage is TRBJ2-1; tentatively, D is TRBD2 (5 bases). The V and J ends lost 3 bases and 6 bases respectively, with 18 bases between them. The CDR3 loop spans 16 amino acids. Germline-derived CDR1 and CDR2 are KGHSH and LQKENI. The CDR3 DNA is TGTGCCAGCTCACCGGACTTAATCTCATTGAGCAATGAGCAGTTCTTC. Protein sequence: CASSPDLISLSNEQFF.

This chain links TRBV5-1 with TRBJ2-7; possibly TRBD1 for D (6 bases). There are 15 residues in the CDR3. The V gene lost 0 bases and the J gene lost 0 bases, with 10 bases spanning the gap. CDR1 is SGHRS and CDR2 is YFSETQ in the germline V gene. The CDR3 nucleotides are TGCGCCAGCAGCTTGGGACAGGCCCCCTCCTACGAGCAGTACTTC. This gives the protein CASSLGQAPSYEQYF. The whole variable domain, remainder taken from reference TRBV5-1 and TRBJ2-7, is KAGVTQTPRYLIKTRGQQVTLSCSPISGHRSVSWYQQTPGQGLQFLFEYFSETQRNKGNFPGRFSGRQFSNSRSEMNVSTLELGDSALYLCASSLGQAPSYEQYFGPGTRLTVT.

The V gene is TRBV28, the J gene TRBJ1-6; TRBD1 is a possible D gene (5 bases). V was pared by 1 base and J by 9 bases, with 7 bases between. CDR3 length: 13 residues. From germline, CDR1 is MDHEN and CDR2 SYDVKM. This CDR3 is CASSLSGTSPLHF. Written as DNA, the CDR3 is TGTGCCAGCAGTTTATCCGGGACTTCACCCCTCCACTTT. Full variable domain (rest looked up from reference TRBV28 and TRBJ1-6): DVKVTQSSRYLVKRTGEKVFLECVQDMDHENMFWYRQDPGLGLRLIYFSYDVKMKEKGDIPEGYSVSREKKERFSLILESASTNQTSMYLCASSLSGTSPLHFGNGTRLTVT.

The rearrangement links TRBV21-1 to TRBJ2-7; TRBD1 is the table's D call, not checked against the DNA. TRBV21-1 is listed as a pseudogene. The CDR3 has 18 residues. CDR3 sequence: CASSKGPRGYSSSYEQYF. The CDR3 DNA reads as TGTGCCAGCAGCAAAGGTCCCAGGGGGTACTCGAGCTCCTACGAGCAGTACTTC.

V gene TRBV28 combines with J gene TRBJ2-7, with 8 positions matching TRBD2. V was pared by 7 bases and J by 3 bases, with 8 bases of the junction left unmatched. This CDR3 is 14 amino acids long. In germline, CDR1 is MDHEN, CDR2 SYDVKM. The CDR3 nucleotides are TGTGCCAGCAATGTGGCGGGGGGTAACTACGAGCAGTACTTC. It translates to CASNVAGGNYEQYF.

This clone has only one observation. The chain is built from TRBV6-1 and TRBJ2-5; no reliable D call. The CDR3 loop spans 12 amino acids. The V and J ends lost 6 bases and 1 base respectively, with 6 bases between them. Germline loops: CDR1 MNHNS, CDR2 SASEGT. CDR3 sequence: CASRAGQETQYF. CDR3 coding DNA: TGTGCCAGCAGGGCTGGCCAAGAGACCCAGTACTTC.

The V call is TRBV7-2, the J call TRBJ2-7; 9 nucleotides match TRBD2. The ends lost 1 base at V and 4 bases at J; junction bases unmatched: 8. Germline V gives CDR1 SGHTA, CDR2 FQGNSA. The CDR3 is made up of 16 amino acids. The CDR3: CASSLELSGRIYEQYF. In DNA, the CDR3 is TGTGCCAGCAGCTTAGAGCTTAGCGGGAGAATTTACGAGCAGTACTTC.

The V gene is TRBV6-5, the J gene TRBJ1-1; 9 bases are a match to TRBD1. Germline assignment: CDR1 MNHEY and CDR2 SVGAGI. Trimming removed 11 bases from V and 5 bases from J; junction bases left unmatched: 9. The CDR3 is 13 residues long. The chain's CDR3 is CASKGQGTTEAFF. The DNA for the CDR3 is TGTGCCTCCAAAGGACAGGGGACGACTGAAGCTTTCTTT.

J is TRBJ2-3 and V is TRBV5-1, with D maybe TRBD1 (6 bases). V lost 4 bases and J 0 bases, leaving 18 bases between the germline ends. Germline V CDR1 and CDR2: SGHRS, YFSETQ. The CDR3 is 17 amino acids. CDR3 DNA: TGCGCCAGCAGCCTCCCCACCGGGACACCTAGCACAGATACGCAGTATTTT. Its protein is CASSLPTGTPSTDTQYF. Filled out from reference TRBV5-1 and TRBJ2-3, the complete variable domain reads KAGVTQTPRYLIKTRGQQVTLSCSPISGHRSVSWYQQTPGQGLQFLFEYFSETQRNKGNFPGRFSGRQFSNSRSEMNVSTLELGDSALYLCASSLPTGTPSTDTQYFGPGTRLTVL.

Remarks on this clone: The junction departs from the called germline gene at one end, perhaps through a read error. The chain couples TRBV7-7 to TRBJ2-1; D unresolved. Germline V gives CDR1 SSHAT, CDR2 FNYEAQ (reference sequence). The CDR3 has 13 residues. The CDR3, as DNA: TGTGCTAGCAGCTTAGACCCGACGTCCTGGCAGTTCTTC. Protein product: CASSLDPTSWQFF.

V and J are TRBV10-1 and TRBJ2-7, with TRBD1 as a possible D gene (6 bases). The germline CDR1 and CDR2 sequences are WNHNN and SYGVQD (reference sequence). CDR3 length: 14 amino acids. The V and J ends lost 3 bases and 4 bases respectively, with 13 bases between them. CDR3 in DNA: TGCGCCAGCAGTGACCAGGGGCTAGGATACGAGCAGTACTTC. Its protein product is CASSDQGLGYEQYF.

CDR3 loop: CASSGSPSRGLYNEQFF. The CDR3 DNA is TGCGCCAGCAGTGGTAGTCCCTCGAGAGGCCTTTACAATGAGCAGTTCTTC. V and J are TRBV10-1 and TRBJ2-1; D gene uncertain. The CDR3 loop spans 17 amino acids. The V end was cut by 4 bases, the J end by 4 bases, with 20 bases between. The V gene's germline CDR1 is WNHNN and CDR2 SYGVQD (reference sequence).

This chain joins TRBV7-2 and TRBJ2-2, with D perhaps matching TRBD1 (7 bases). V shed 5 bases and J shed 5 bases, with 18 bases lying between them. The CDR3 is 16 residues long. The germline V gene encodes CDR1 SGHTA and CDR2 FQGNSA. CDR3 in amino acids: CASSPQVQGGTGELFF. CDR3 DNA sequence: TGTGCCAGCAGCCCCCAGGTGCAGGGGGGAACCGGGGAGCTGTTTTTT. Full variable domain (missing parts from reference TRBV7-2 and TRBJ2-2): GAGVSQSPSNKVTEKGKDVELRCDPISGHTALYWYRQSLGQGLEFLIYFQGNSAPDKSGLPSDRFSAERTGGSVSTLTIQRTQQEDSAVYLCASSPQVQGGTGELFFGEGSRLTVL.

The J gene is TRBJ2-7, the V gene TRBV10-3; perhaps TRBD2 as D (5 bases). Germline CDR1 and CDR2: ENHRY and SYGVKD. This CDR3 has 14 residues. V gave up 5 bases and J gave up 3 bases, with 14 bases separating them. The DNA of the CDR3 is TGTGCCATCAGTAATGGAGGAGCCAACTACGAGCAGTACTTC. It translates to CAISNGGANYEQYF.

The chain couples TRBV4-1 to TRBJ2-7; D is unclear. CDR3 length equals 13 residues. V lost 4 bases to trimming and J lost 1 base, with 8 bases between them. Germline V gene lookup returns CDR1 MGHRA and CDR2 YSYEKL. CDR3 DNA: TGCGCCAGCAGCCGAGACAATTCCTACGAGCAGTACTTC. This codes for CASSRDNSYEQYF.

This chain uses TRBV7-9 with TRBJ1-1; 10 bases match TRBD1. J was trimmed by 4 bases and V by 5 bases; bases with no gene match: 4. The CDR3 loop spans 14 amino acids. Germline V lookup: CDR1 SEHNR, CDR2 FQNEAQ (reference sequence). The CDR3 loop is CASSGQGGSTEAFF. The CDR3, as DNA: TGTGCCAGCAGCGGACAGGGGGGTAGCACTGAAGCTTTCTTT.

This chain uses TRBV7-2 with TRBJ1-6, with D hard to call. The CDR3 runs to 15 residues. CDR1 SGHTA and CDR2 FQGNSA come from the germline V gene. V was trimmed by 2 bases and J by 5 bases, leaving 10 bases between them. CDR3 amino acids: CASSLTRPNNSPLHF. CDR3 sequence (DNA): TGTGCCAGCAGCTTAACCAGACCAAATAATTCACCCCTCCACTTT.

This clone came up many times. Other DNA sequences of this sample code for an identical CDR3. The J gene is TRBJ2-7, the V gene TRBV11-2; TRBD2 matches at 8 bases. This CDR3 spans 14 amino acids. The V segment lost 11 bases and the J segment 4 bases; nucleotides outside the gene matches: 13. Germline CDR1 reads SGHAT; CDR2 reads FQNNGV. The CDR3, as DNA: TGTGCCTGCCGAGGCCCTAGCGGGTTTTACGAGCAGTACTTC. It codes for CACRGPSGFYEQYF. Full variable domain (missing parts from reference TRBV11-2 and TRBJ2-7): EAGVAQSPRYKIIEKRQSVAFWCNPISGHATLYWYQQILGQGPKLLIQFQNNGVVDDSQLPKDRFSAERLKGVDSTLKIQPAKLEDSAVYLCACRGPSGFYEQYFGPGTRLTVT.

The rearrangement uses TRBV7-9 and TRBJ1-4, with 9 positions matching TRBD1. Trimming removed 5 bases from V and 8 bases from J; junction bases left unmatched: 12. Per germline, CDR1 SEHNR and CDR2 FQNEAQ (reference sequence). CDR3 size: 16 residues. CDR3 sequence: CASSALGQGGNEKLFF. CDR3 bases: TGTGCCAGCAGCGCGTTGGGACAGGGAGGTAACGAAAAACTGTTTTTT.

In nucleotides, the CDR3 is TGTGCCAGTACCCAGACGGGGTACCGCACAGATACGCAGTATTTT. Translation: CASTQTGYRTDTQYF. The chain links TRBV19 to TRBJ2-3; D possibly corresponds to TRBD2 (5 bases). CDR3 length: 15 residues. V gave up 7 bases and J gave up 1 base, with 15 bases separating them. Germline V CDR1 and CDR2: LNHDA, SQIVND (reference sequence).

CDR3 region: CASSLERGRGTEAFF. CDR3 bases: TGTGCCAGCAGCTTAGAACGGGGGCGAGGCACTGAAGCTTTCTTT. V and J are TRBV7-9 and TRBJ1-1, with TRBD1 as a possible D gene (6 bases). Germline-derived CDR1 and CDR2 are SEHNR and FQNEAQ (reference sequence). CDR3 size: 15 residues. The germline V and J ends were trimmed by 1 base and 4 bases, with 13 bases remaining between them.